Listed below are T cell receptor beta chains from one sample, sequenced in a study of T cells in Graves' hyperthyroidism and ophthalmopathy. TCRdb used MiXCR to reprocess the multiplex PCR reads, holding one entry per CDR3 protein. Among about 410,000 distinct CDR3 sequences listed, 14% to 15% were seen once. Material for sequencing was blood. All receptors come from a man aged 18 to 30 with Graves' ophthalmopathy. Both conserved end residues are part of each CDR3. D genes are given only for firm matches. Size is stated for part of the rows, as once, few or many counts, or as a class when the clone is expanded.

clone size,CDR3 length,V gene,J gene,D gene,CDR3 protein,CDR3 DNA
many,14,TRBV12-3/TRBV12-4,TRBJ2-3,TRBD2,CASRSGGTGVTQYF,TGTGCCAGCCGCAGCGGGGGCACCGGTGTTACGCAGTATTTT
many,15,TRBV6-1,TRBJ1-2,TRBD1,CASSPWTGKGYGYTF,TGTGCCAGCAGTCCTTGGACAGGGAAGGGCTATGGCTACACCTTC
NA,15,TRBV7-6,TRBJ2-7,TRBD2,CASSSWGLAYYEQYF,TGTGCCAGCAGCTCCTGGGGACTAGCATACTACGAGCAGTACTTC
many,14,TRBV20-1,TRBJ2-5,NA,CSARLLGGQETQYF,TGCAGTGCCAGGCTCCTGGGCGGTCAAGAGACCCAGTACTTC
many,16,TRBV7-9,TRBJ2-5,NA,CASSFDYGAGSETQYF,TGTGCCAGCAGCTTCGACTACGGGGCAGGGTCAGAGACCCAGTACTTC
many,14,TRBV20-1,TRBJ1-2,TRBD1,CSARAGQGAGGYTF,TGCAGTGCTAGAGCTGGACAGGGGGCAGGTGGCTACACCTTC
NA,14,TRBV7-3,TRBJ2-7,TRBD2,CASSFTGLAVEQYF,TGTGCCAGCAGCTTCACGGGACTAGCAGTCGAGCAGTACTTC
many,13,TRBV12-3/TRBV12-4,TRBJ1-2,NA,CASSLAGGGGYTF,TGTGCCAGCAGTTTAGCAGGGGGTGGCGGCTACACCTTC
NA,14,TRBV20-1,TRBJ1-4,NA,CSAPKGGGDEKLFF,TGCAGTGCCCCGAAGGGGGGGGGGGATGAAAAACTGTTTTTT
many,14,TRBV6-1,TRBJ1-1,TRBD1,CASSKDRGNTEAFF,TGTGCCAGCAGCAAGGACAGGGGGAACACTGAAGCTTTCTTT
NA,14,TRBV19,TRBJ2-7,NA,CASSPDGVSYEQYF,TGTGCCAGTAGTCCCGACGGCGTCTCCTACGAGCAGTACTTC
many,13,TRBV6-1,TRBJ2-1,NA,CASSYDIRNEQFF,TGTGCCAGCAGTTACGATATACGCAATGAGCAGTTCTTC
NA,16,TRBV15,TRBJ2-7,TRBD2,CATSRVGSGDSYEQYF,TGTGCCACCAGCAGAGTCGGTAGCGGGGACTCCTACGAGCAGTACTTC
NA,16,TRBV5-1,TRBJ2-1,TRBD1,CASSLTTGTGVNEQFF,TGCGCCAGCAGCTTAACCACCGGGACAGGGGTCAATGAGCAGTTCTTC
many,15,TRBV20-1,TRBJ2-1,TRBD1,CKPPGQEDRVNEQFF,TGCAAACCCCCGGGACAGGAGGATCGGGTCAATGAGCAGTTCTTC
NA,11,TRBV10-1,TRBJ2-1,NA,CASTHPSEQFF,TGCGCCAGCACGCATCCAAGTGAGCAGTTCTTC
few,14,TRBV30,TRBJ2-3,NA,CAWRRNRATDTQYF,TGTGCCTGGAGGCGGAACAGGGCGACAGATACGCAGTATTTT
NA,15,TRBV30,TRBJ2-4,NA,CAWTMGNLGGNIQYF,TGTGCCTGGACCATGGGGAACCTTGGGGGAAACATTCAGTACTTC
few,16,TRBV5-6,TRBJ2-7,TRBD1,CASSLPGGGLGYEQYF,TGTGCCAGCAGCTTGCCAGGGGGCGGCCTAGGATACGAGCAGTACTTC
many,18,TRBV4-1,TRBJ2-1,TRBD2,CASSQEEGSGTLYNEQFF,TGCGCCAGCAGCCAAGAGGAGGGGAGCGGGACCCTCTACAATGAGCAGTTCTTC
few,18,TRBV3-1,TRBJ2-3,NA,CASSQDRGGGADTDTQYF,TGTGCCAGCAGCCAAGATCGGGGAGGGGGGGCCGACACAGATACGCAGTATTTT
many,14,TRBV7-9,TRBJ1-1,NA,CASSSPGWDTEAFF,TGTGCCAGCAGCTCGCCCGGGTGGGACACTGAAGCTTTCTTT
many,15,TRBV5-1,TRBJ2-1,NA,CASLSPWGANNEQFF,TGCGCCAGCCTCAGCCCATGGGGGGCTAACAATGAGCAGTTCTTC
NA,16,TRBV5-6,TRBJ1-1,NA,CASSKTGQFWNTEAFF,TGTGCCAGCAGCAAGACCGGACAGTTTTGGAACACTGAAGCTTTCTTT
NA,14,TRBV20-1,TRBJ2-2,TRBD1,CSAPDRGRIGELFF,TGCAGTGCCCCGGACAGGGGGCGCATCGGGGAGCTGTTTTTT
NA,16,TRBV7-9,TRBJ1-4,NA,CASSLYRTATNEKLFF,TGCGCCAGCAGCCTCTACCGGACAGCAACTAATGAAAAACTGTTTTTT
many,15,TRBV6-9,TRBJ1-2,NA,CASSYRGQGLYGYTF,TGTGCCAGCAGTTATAGGGGCCAGGGACTCTATGGCTACACCTTC
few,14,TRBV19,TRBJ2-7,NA,CASSIWETPYEQYF,TGTGCCAGTAGTATATGGGAGACTCCCTACGAGCAGTACTTC
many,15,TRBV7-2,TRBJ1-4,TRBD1,CASSIGQGNNEKLFF,TGTGCCAGCAGCATCGGACAGGGAAATAATGAAAAACTGTTTTTT
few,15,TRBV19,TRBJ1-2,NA,CASSIEGFATYGYTF,TGTGCCAGTAGTATAGAGGGCTTCGCTACGTATGGCTACACCTTC
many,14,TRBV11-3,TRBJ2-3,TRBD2,CASRAGGPTDTQYF,TGTGCCAGCCGAGCGGGGGGCCCCACAGATACGCAGTATTTT
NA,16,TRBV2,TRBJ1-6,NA,CASSEIRGYYNSPLHF,TGTGCCAGCAGTGAAATCAGGGGATACTATAATTCACCCCTCCACTTT
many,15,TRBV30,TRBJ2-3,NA,CAWSVRQGLGDTQYF,TGTGCCTGGAGTGTAAGGCAGGGGCTAGGCGATACGCAGTATTTT
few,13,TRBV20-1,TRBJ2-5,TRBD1,CSAEQGYQETQYF,TGCAGTGCAGAACAGGGGTACCAAGAGACCCAGTACTTC
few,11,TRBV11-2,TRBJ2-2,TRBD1,CASNGQGRLFF,TGTGCCAGCAACGGACAGGGGAGGCTGTTTTTT
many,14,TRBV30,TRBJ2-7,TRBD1,CAWREQGRSYEQYF,TGTGCCTGGAGGGAACAGGGGCGCTCCTACGAGCAGTACTTC
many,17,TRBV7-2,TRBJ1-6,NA,CASSSHFGGLTDSPLHF,TGTGCCAGCAGCTCCCACTTCGGGGGGCTGACAGATTCACCCCTCCACTTT
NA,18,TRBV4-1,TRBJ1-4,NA,CASSDRTGTTETNEKLFF,TGCGCCAGCAGCGATAGAACAGGGACGACGGAAACTAATGAAAAACTGTTTTTT
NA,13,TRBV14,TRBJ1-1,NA,CASSPETVSEAFF,TGTGCCAGCAGCCCTGAGACGGTGTCTGAAGCTTTCTTT
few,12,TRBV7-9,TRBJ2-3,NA,CASSKGTDTQYF,TGTGCCAGCAGCAAGGGCACAGATACGCAGTATTTT
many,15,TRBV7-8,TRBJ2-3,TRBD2,CASKRVGAGADTQYF,TGTGCCAGCAAGAGAGTAGGAGCGGGAGCGGATACGCAGTATTTT
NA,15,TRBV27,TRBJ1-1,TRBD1,CASSSRQGFNTEAFF,TGTGCCAGCAGTTCCCGACAGGGCTTTAACACTGAAGCTTTCTTT
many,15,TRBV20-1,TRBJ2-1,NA,CSAREGSGIGYEQFF,TGCAGTGCTAGAGAGGGTTCCGGGATAGGGTATGAGCAGTTCTTC
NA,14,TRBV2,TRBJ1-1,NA,CASRRTGTNTEAFF,TGTGCCAGCAGGAGAACAGGGACGAACACTGAAGCTTTCTTT
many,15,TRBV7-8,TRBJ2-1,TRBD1,CASSKGTDSYNEQFF,TGTGCCAGCAGTAAAGGGACAGACTCCTACAATGAGCAGTTCTTC
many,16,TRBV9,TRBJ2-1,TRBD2,CASSVETSGSVDEQFF,TGTGCCAGCAGCGTAGAAACTAGCGGGAGTGTAGATGAGCAGTTCTTC
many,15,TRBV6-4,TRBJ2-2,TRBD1,CASQPGQWNTGELFF,TGTGCCAGTCAACCGGGACAGTGGAACACCGGGGAGCTGTTTTTT
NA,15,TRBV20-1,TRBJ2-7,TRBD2,CSARDTSGGSYEQYF,TGCAGTGCTAGAGATACTAGCGGAGGGTCCTACGAGCAGTACTTC
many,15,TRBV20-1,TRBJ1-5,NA,CSATKGDRSNQPQHF,TGCAGTGCTACTAAAGGAGACAGGAGCAATCAGCCCCAGCATTTT
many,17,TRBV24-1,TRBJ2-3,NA,CATSDLDGTLSTDTQYF,TGTGCCACCAGTGATTTGGACGGGACGCTATCCACAGATACGCAGTATTTT
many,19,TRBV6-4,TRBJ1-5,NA,CASSDGDTSGKRGNQPQHF,TGTGCCAGCAGTGACGGGGACACCTCGGGGAAAAGGGGCAATCAGCCCCAGCATTTT
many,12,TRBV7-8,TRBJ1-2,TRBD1,CASSRDRRGYTF,TGTGCCAGCAGCCGGGACAGGCGTGGCTACACCTTC